The present entry profiles one T cell receptor (beta chain) with its context. CDR1 and CDR2 (germline): SNHLY, FYNNEI. V shed 6 bases, J shed 2 bases, and the junction held 9 bases outside the gene matches. The CDR3 length is 15 residues. The data originate from a study of blood T cell repertoires in COVID-19. Study as a whole: The samples span acute and convalescent COVID-19 from the United States, Italy and Spain. PBMCs, B-cell-depleted T cells, or T cells provided the cDNA or gDNA that made up the material.

Original analysis: By means of reference gene primer amplification, nucleated cell counts were estimated. TCRdb keeps only in-frame clones here, not all; method: immunoSEQ multiplex PCR. V, J and clone size are taken as reported in that table, and D and trimming were inferred from the DNA itself. Of approximately 140,000 clones in the sample, roughly four fifths were seen once. The chain combines TRBV2 with TRBJ1-1, with 7 bases that match TRBD1. Sample: peripheral blood. The TCR was taken from a human donor in a cohort sampled during active COVID-19. The CDR3 DNA is TGTGCCAGCAGCGATCCCACAGGGGATAACACTGAAGCTTTCTTT. This translates into CASSDPTGDNTEAFF.